This T cell receptor (beta chain) was profiled in a study of shared clonotypes between healthy human individuals. Naive-designated CD8 cells lacked CD45RO, were positively enriched for CCR7, and omitted terminally differentiated effector memory CD45RA+ cells. Study-level results: Clonotype sharing among donors was thought likely to change with sequencing depth.

This clone has a single count. Antigen unknown. V lost 3 bases to trimming and J lost 0 bases, with 12 bases between them. This CDR3 is 16 amino acids long. CDR1 is SGDLS, CDR2 YYNGEE, per germline. The protocol was immunoSEQ multiplex PCR, while the TCRdb copy is restricted to in-frame clones and leaves out a portion. Of about 1.9 million clones listed, roughly 93% are singletons. The source of this sequence is a man aged 18 to 30 in good health. Some clones in this sample may be carry-over from other donors' samples. J is TRBJ2-2 and V is TRBV9; D not certain. The sequenced sample consisted of naive CD8+ T cells from PBMCs. CDR3 DNA sequence: TGTGCCAGCAGCGCCTCGACAAGGACGAACACCGGGGAGCTGTTTTTT. It codes for CASSASTRTNTGELFF.